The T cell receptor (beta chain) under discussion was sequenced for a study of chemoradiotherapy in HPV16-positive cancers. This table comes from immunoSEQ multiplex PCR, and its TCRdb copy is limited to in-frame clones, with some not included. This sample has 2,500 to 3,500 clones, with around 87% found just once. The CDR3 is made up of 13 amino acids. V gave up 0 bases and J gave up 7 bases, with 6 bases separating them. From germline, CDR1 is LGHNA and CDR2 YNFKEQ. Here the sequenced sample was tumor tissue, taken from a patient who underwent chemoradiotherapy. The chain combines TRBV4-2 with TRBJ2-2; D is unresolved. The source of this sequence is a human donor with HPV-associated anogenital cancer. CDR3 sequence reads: CASSQDTGGELFF. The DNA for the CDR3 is TGTGCCAGCAGCCAAGATACCGGCGGGGAGCTGTTTTTT.